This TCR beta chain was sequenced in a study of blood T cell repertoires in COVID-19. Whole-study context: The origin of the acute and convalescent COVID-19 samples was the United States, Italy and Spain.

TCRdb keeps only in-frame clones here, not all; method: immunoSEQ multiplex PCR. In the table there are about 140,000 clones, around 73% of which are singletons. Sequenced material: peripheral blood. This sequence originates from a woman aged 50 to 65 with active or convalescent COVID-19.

CDR3 DNA: TGTGTCAGAAGTCGGGTGGGGAGAAACTCCTACGAGCAGTACTTC. It specifies CVRSRVGRNSYEQYF. The chain recombines TRBV7-5 with TRBJ2-7; the D call TRBD2 from the table was never checked on the DNA. TRBV7-5 is annotated as a pseudogene. The CDR3 covers 15 residues.